A selection of T cell receptor beta chains follows, all from one sample in a study of control samples from healthy donors and cancer patients. Using immunoSEQ multiplex PCR, the repertoire was profiled, and TCRdb retains in-frame clones only, with some absent. The table lists 80,000 to 100,000 clones, 85% to 90% of them singletons. Sequenced material: blood. All receptors come from a young man in good health. CDR3s include the opening cysteine and the closing phenylalanine or tryptophan. Each record gives: V gene, clone size, J gene, D gene, CDR3 protein, CDR3 DNA. D genes are given only for firm matches. Size is stated for part of the rows, as once, few or many counts, or as a class when the clone is expanded.

TRBV6-2/TRBV6-3,.,TRBJ1-1,.,CASSYSRAGRAIDTEAFF,TGTGCCAGCAGTTACTCGAGGGCAGGGCGCGCGATTGATACTGAAGCTTTCTTT
TRBV4-3,.,TRBJ2-2,TRBD1,CASSQDRGNTGELFF,TGCGCCAGCAGCCAGGACAGGGGAAACACCGGGGAGCTGTTTTTT
TRBV29-1,.,TRBJ2-2,.,CSVERRLTTPELFF,TGCAGCGTTGAGCGGAGGTTGACGACCCCGGAGCTGTTTTTT
TRBV5-1,.,TRBJ1-1,.,CASSFSGAHTEAFF,TGCGCCAGCAGCTTCTCAGGGGCGCACACTGAAGCTTTCTTT
TRBV7-2,.,TRBJ1-1,TRBD1,CASSVQGWSNTEAFF,TGTGCCAGCAGCGTACAGGGGTGGTCGAACACTGAAGCTTTCTTT
TRBV27,.,TRBJ2-1,.,CASSRGLNYNEQFF,TGTGCCAGCAGTCGGGGACTCAACTACAATGAGCAGTTCTTC
TRBV7-9,.,TRBJ2-1,TRBD2,CASSPGLALYNEQFF,TGTGCCAGCAGCCCTGGACTAGCCCTGTACAATGAGCAGTTCTTC
TRBV7-9,.,TRBJ2-1,.,CASRPGRETYIEQFF,TGTGCCAGCAGACCGGGCCGAGAAACTTACATTGAGCAGTTCTTC
TRBV27,.,TRBJ2-1,TRBD2,CASRPKILAGGYNEQFF,TGTGCCAGCAGACCCAAAATCCTAGCGGGAGGTTACAATGAGCAGTTCTTC
TRBV11-2,.,TRBJ2-3,.,CASSGRSGSRTDTQYF,TGTGCCAGCAGCGGTCGCTCGGGCTCTCGCACAGATACGCAGTATTTT
TRBV24-1,.,TRBJ2-1,TRBD2,CATSTSGREYNEQFF,TGTGCCACCAGTACTAGCGGGAGGGAATACAATGAGCAGTTCTTC
TRBV15,.,TRBJ1-1,.,CATSRDKVGGSMNTEAFF,TGTGCCACCAGCAGAGATAAGGTAGGGGGTTCAATGAACACTGAAGCTTTCTTT
TRBV15,.,TRBJ2-7,.,CATSRSGTGPYEQYF,TGTGCCACCAGCAGATCCGGGACGGGGCCTTACGAGCAGTACTTC
TRBV18,.,TRBJ2-1,.,CASSPRSEGIDEQFF,TGTGCCAGCTCACCAAGGTCGGAGGGAATCGATGAGCAGTTCTTC
TRBV7-2,.,TRBJ2-1,TRBD2,CASSSSSGSSYNEQFF,TGTGCCAGCAGCTCCTCTAGCGGGAGCTCCTACAATGAGCAGTTCTTC
TRBV7-9,few,TRBJ2-7,TRBD1,CASSLGGTGRNEQYF,TGTGCCAGCAGCTTAGGCGGGACAGGGAGGAACGAGCAGTACTTC
TRBV5-1,.,TRBJ2-3,.,CASSLAAGQSTDTQYF,TGCGCCAGCAGCTTGGCGGCGGGACAGAGCACAGATACGCAGTATTTT
TRBV4-2,.,TRBJ2-1,TRBD1,CASSQASTGEVRNEQFF,TGTGCCAGCAGCCAAGCTTCGACAGGGGAGGTTCGTAATGAGCAGTTCTTC
TRBV5-5,.,TRBJ2-3,.,CASSATGHYTDTQYF,TGTGCCAGCAGCGCGACAGGACACTACACAGATACGCAGTATTTT